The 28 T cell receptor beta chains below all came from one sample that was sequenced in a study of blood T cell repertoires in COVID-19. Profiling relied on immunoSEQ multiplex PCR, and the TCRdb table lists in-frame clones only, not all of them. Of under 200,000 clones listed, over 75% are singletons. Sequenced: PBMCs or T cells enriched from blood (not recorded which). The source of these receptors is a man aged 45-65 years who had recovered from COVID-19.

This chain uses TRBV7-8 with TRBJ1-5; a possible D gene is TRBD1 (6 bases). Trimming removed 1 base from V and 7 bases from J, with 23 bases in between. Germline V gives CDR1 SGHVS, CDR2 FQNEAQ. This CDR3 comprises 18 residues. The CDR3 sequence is CASSLGKWAGVDRQPQHF. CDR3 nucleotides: TGTGCCAGCAGCTTAGGAAAGTGGGCAGGGGTTGATCGACAGCCCCAGCATTTT.

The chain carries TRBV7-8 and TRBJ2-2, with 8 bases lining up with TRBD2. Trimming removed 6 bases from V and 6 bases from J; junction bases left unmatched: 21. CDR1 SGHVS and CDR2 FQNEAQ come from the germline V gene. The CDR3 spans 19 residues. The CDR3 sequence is CASSIRAGGLRGVPGELFF. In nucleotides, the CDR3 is TGTGCCAGCAGTATTAGGGCGGGGGGTTTGCGGGGAGTCCCCGGGGAGCTGTTTTTT. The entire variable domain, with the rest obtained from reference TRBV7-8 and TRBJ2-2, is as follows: GAGVSQSPRYKVAKRGQDVALRCDPISGHVSLFWYQQALGQGPEFLTYFQNEAQLDKSGLPSDRFFAERPEGSVSTLKIQRTQQEDSAVYLCASSIRAGGLRGVPGELFFGEGSRLTVL.

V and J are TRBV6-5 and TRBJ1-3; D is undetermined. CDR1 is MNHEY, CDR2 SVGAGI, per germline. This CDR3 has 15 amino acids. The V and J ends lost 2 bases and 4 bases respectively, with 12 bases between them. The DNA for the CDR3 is TGTGCCAGCAGTTACGGGCGTATCCTCGGAAACACCATATATTTT. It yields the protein CASSYGRILGNTIYF.

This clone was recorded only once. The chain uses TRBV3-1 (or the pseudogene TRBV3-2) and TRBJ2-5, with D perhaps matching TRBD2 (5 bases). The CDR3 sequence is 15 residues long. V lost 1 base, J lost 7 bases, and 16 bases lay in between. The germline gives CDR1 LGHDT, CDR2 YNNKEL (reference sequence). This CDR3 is CASSQGLSAWGTQYF. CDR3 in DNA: TGTGCCAGCAGCCAAGGTCTTAGCGCCTGGGGGACCCAGTACTTC.

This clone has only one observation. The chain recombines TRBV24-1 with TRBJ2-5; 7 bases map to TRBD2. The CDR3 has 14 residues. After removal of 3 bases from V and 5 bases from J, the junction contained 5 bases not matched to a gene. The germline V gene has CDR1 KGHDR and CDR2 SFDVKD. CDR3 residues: CATSDPIGGETQYF. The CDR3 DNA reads TGTGCCACCAGTGATCCTATCGGGGGGGAGACCCAGTACTTC.

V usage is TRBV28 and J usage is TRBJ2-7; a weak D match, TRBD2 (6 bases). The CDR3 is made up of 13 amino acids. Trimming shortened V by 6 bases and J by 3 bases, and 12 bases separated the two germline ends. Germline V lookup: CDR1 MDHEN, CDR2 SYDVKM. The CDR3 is CASRRENLYEQYF. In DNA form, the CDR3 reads TGTGCCAGCAGACGGGAGAACCTCTACGAGCAGTACTTC. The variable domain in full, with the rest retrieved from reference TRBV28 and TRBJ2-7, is DVKVTQSSRYLVKRTGEKVFLECVQDMDHENMFWYRQDPGLGLRLIYFSYDVKMKEKGDIPEGYSVSREKKERFSLILESASTNQTSMYLCASRRENLYEQYFGPGTRLTVT.

CDR3: CASRPGQGLTDTQYF. For the CDR3, the DNA is TGCGCCAGCAGACCAGGACAGGGGCTGACAGATACGCAGTATTTT. The chain employs TRBV5-1 and TRBJ2-3; 9 nucleotides agree with TRBD1. With V trimmed by 5 bases and J by 3 bases, 7 bases remained unmatched. Germline V gene data show CDR1 as SGHRS and CDR2 as YFSETQ. The CDR3 is 15 residues long.

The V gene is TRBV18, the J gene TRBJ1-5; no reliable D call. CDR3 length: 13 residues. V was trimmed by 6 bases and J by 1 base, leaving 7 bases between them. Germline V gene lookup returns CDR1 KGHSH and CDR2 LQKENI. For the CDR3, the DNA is TGTGCCAGCTCGGCCCGCAGCAATCAGCCCCAGCATTTT. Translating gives CASSARSNQPQHF.

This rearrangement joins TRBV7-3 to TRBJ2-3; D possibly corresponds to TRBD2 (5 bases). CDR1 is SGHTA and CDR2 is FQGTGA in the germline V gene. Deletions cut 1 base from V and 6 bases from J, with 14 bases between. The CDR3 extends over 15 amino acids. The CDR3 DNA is TGTGCCAGCAGCTTAATCGGGGTTCCGCCGGATACGCAGTATTTT. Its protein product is CASSLIGVPPDTQYF.

The CDR3, as DNA: TGTGCCAGCAGCCAAGAGCCTAGCGGGGGGTCCCCAGACACAGATACGCAGTATTTT. Its protein product is CASSQEPSGGSPDTDTQYF. The chain links TRBV4-2 to TRBJ2-3; 11 nucleotides line up with TRBD2. CDR1 and CDR2 from the germline V gene are LGHNA and YNFKEQ. The CDR3 totals 19 residues. Trimming at V came to 0 bases and at J to 2 bases, leaving 10 bases not matched to a gene.

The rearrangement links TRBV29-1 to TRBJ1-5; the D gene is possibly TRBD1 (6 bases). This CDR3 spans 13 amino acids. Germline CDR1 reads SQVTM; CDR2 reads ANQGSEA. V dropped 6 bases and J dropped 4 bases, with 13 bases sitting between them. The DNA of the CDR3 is TGCAGCGTACAAGGACAGCCTAATCAGCCCCAGCATTTT. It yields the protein CSVQGQPNQPQHF.

CDR3 in DNA: TGTGCCAGCAGCTATTCCGGGACTAGCACTTACAATGAGCAGTTCTTC. Translation: CASSYSGTSTYNEQFF. This chain joins TRBV27 and TRBJ2-1, with TRBD2 identical over 9 bases. This CDR3 comprises 16 residues. The germline CDR1 and CDR2 sequences are MNHEY and SMNVEV (reference sequence). Losses at the gene ends were 6 bases for V and 4 bases for J; bases not matched to a gene: 10.

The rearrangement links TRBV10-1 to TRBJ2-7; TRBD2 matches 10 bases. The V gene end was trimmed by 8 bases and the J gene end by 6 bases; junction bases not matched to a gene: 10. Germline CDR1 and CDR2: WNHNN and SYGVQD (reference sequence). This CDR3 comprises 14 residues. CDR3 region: CASSTSGTPSEQYF. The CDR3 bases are TGCGCCAGCTCTACTAGCGGGACCCCCTCCGAGCAGTACTTC.

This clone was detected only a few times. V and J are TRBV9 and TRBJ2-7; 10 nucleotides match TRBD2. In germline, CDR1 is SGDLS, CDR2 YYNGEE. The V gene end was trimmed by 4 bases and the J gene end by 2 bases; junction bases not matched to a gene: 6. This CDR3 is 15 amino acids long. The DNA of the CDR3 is TGTGCCAGCAGCCCCGGGACTAGCGCTACCTACGAGCAGTACTTC. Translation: CASSPGTSATYEQYF.

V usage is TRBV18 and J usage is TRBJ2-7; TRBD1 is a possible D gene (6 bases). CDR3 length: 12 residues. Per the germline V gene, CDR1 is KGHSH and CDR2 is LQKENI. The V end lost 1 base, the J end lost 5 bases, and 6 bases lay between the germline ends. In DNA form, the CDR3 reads TGTGCCAGCTCACCACAGGGGGACGAGCAGTACTTC. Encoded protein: CASSPQGDEQYF. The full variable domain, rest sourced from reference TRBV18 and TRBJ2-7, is NAGVMQNPRHLVRRRGQEARLRCSPMKGHSHVYWYRQLPEEGLKFMVYLQKENIIDESGMPKERFSAEFPKEGPSILRIQQVVRGDSAAYFCASSPQGDEQYFGPGTRLTVT.

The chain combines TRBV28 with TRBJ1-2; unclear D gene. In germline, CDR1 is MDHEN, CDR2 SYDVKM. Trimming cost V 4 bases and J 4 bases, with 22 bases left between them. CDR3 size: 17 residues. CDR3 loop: CASSSADGIGAAYGYTF. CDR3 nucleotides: TGTGCCAGCAGTTCCGCGGACGGGATTGGAGCTGCCTATGGCTACACCTTC.

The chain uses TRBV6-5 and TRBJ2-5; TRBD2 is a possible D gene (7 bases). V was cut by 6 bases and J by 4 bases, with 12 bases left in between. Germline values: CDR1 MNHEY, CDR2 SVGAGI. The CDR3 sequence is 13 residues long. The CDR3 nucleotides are TGTGCCAGCAGAGGGGGGGTGGCAGAGACCCAGTACTTC. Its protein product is CASRGGVAETQYF.

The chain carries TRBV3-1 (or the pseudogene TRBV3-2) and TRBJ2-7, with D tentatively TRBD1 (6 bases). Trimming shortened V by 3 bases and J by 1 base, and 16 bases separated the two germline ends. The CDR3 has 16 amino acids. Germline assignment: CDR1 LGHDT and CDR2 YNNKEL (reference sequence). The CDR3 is CASSHARQDLSYEQYF. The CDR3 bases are TGTGCCAGCAGCCACGCCAGACAGGACCTTTCCTACGAGCAGTACTTC.

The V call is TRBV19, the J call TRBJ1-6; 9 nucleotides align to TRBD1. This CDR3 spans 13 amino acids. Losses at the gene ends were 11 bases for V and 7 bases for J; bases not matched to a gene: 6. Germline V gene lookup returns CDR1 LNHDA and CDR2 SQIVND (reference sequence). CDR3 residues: CACRTGANSPLHF. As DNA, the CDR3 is TGTGCCTGCCGGACAGGGGCCAATTCACCCCTCCACTTT.

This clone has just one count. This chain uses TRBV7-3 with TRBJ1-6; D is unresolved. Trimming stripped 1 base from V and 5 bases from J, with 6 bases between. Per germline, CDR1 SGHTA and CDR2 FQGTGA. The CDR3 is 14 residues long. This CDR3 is CASSLRADNSPLHF. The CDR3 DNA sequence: TGTGCCAGCAGCTTAAGGGCTGATAATTCACCCCTCCACTTT. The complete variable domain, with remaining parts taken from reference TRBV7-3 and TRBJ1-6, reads GAGVSQTPSNKVTEKGKYVELRCDPISGHTALYWYRQSLGQGPEFLIYFQGTGAADDSGLPNDRFFAVRPEGSVSTLKIQRTERGDSAVYLCASSLRADNSPLHFGNGTRLTVT.

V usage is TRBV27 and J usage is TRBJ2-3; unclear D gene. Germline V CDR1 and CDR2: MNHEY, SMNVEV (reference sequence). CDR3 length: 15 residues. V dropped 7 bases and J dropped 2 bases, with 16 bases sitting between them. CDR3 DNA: TGTGCCAGCATCCCACGGTACAGATCCACAGATACGCAGTATTTT. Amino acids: CASIPRYRSTDTQYF.

Here the CDR3 reads CASSIGRSSEQFF. In DNA form, the CDR3 reads TGTGCCAGTAGTATAGGTAGGAGCAGTGAGCAGTTCTTC. This rearrangement joins TRBV19 to TRBJ2-1; D is uncertain. V was cut by 1 base and J by 9 bases, with 10 bases left in between. CDR1 is LNHDA, CDR2 SQIVND, per germline (reference sequence). The CDR3 covers 13 residues.

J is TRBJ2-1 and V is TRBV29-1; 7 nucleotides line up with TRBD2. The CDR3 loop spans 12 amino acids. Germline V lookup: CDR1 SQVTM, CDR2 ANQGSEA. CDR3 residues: CTTGGRRGEQFF. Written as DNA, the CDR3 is TGCACCACGGGCGGGAGAAGGGGTGAGCAGTTCTTC.

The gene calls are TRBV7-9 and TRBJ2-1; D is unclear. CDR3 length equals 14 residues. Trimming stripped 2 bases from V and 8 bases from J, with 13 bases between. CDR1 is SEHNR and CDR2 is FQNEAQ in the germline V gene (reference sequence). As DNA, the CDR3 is TGTGCCAGCAGCTTAAATCAGAGGTCCGATGAGCAGTTCTTC. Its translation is CASSLNQRSDEQFF.

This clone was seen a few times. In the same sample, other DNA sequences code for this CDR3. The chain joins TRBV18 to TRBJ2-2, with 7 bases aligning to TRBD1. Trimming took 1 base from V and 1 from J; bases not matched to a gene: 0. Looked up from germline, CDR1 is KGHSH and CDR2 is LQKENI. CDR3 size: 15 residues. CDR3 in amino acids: CASSPRTGNTGELFF. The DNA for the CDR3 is TGTGCCAGCTCACCACGGACAGGGAACACCGGGGAGCTGTTTTTT. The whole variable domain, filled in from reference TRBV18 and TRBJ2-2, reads NAGVMQNPRHLVRRRGQEARLRCSPMKGHSHVYWYRQLPEEGLKFMVYLQKENIIDESGMPKERFSAEFPKEGPSILRIQQVVRGDSAAYFCASSPRTGNTGELFFGEGSRLTVL.

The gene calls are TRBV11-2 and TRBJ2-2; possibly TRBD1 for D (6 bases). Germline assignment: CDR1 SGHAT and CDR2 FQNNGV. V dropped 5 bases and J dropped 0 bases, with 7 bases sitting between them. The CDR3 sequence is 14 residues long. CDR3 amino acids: CASSRQANTGELFF. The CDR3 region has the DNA TGTGCCAGCAGCAGACAGGCGAACACCGGGGAGCTGTTTTTT.

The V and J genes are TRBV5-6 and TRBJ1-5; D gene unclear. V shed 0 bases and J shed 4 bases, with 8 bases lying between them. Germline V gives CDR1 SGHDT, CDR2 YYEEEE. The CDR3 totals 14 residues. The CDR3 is CASSLVSGNQPQHF. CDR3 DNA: TGTGCCAGCAGCTTGGTGAGCGGGAATCAGCCCCAGCATTTT.

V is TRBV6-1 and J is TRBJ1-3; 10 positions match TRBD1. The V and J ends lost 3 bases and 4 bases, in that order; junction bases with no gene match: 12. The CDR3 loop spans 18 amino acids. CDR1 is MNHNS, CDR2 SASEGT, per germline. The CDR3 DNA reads TGTGCCAGCAGTGACCTAGGGACAGGGGTTTTGCGAGGAAACACCATATATTTT. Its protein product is CASSDLGTGVLRGNTIYF.